Listed below are T cell receptor beta chains from one sample, sequenced in a study of cytomegalovirus exposure and HLA in healthy donors. The repertoire was sequenced with immunoSEQ multiplex PCR; TCRdb's copy has only in-frame clones and lacks some. The sample has approximately 150,000 clones, around four fifths seen once. Source material: PBMCs. The receptor set was obtained from a male donor in good health and CMV-seronegative. Each CDR3 is given with its conserved first and last residue. D genes are given only for firm matches. Size values are once, few and many counts, or a class for expanded clones, and some rows have none.

cdr3_aa,cdr3_nt,j_call,clone_size,d_call,v_call
CASLADREYTQYF,TGTGCCAGCCTCGCGGATAGGGAGTATACGCAGTATTTT,TRBJ2-3,-,-,TRBV19
CASSSSRDIYEQYF,TGTGCCAGCAGCTCGTCGAGGGATATCTACGAGCAGTACTTC,TRBJ2-7,-,-,TRBV7-2
CSVSRGEKLFF,TGCAGTGTCAGCAGGGGGGAAAAACTGTTTTTT,TRBJ1-4,-,TRBD1,TRBV20-1
CASSDLRGIKDTQYF,TGTGCCAGCAGTGACTTACGGGGGATCAAGGATACGCAGTATTTT,TRBJ2-3,-,-,TRBV6-4
CASSVDNRGGTEAFF,TGTGCCAGCAGCGTAGACAACAGGGGGGGGACTGAAGCTTTCTTT,TRBJ1-1,-,TRBD1,TRBV9
CASSRDSSNQPQHF,TGTGCCAGCAGTAGGGACAGTAGCAATCAGCCCCAGCATTTT,TRBJ1-5,once,TRBD1,TRBV2
CASSQGQLGRSYEQYF,TGTGCCAGCAGCCAAGGCCAACTAGGCCGCTCCTACGAGCAGTACTTC,TRBJ2-7,-,-,TRBV14
CASSLVSVTNEKLFF,TGTGCCAGCAGCTTAGTTTCCGTGACTAATGAAAAACTGTTTTTT,TRBJ1-4,-,-,TRBV7-9
CASTRIMNTEAFF,TGTGCCAGCACCCGTATAATGAACACTGAAGCTTTCTTT,TRBJ1-1,-,-,TRBV2
CSEAGQGSTNTGELFF,TGCAGCGAAGCGGGACAGGGAAGTACGAACACCGGGGAGCTGTTTTTT,TRBJ2-2,-,TRBD1,TRBV29-1
CASSLSPGEDLPINEKLFF,TGTGCCAGCAGTTTATCTCCAGGGGAAGACCTTCCCATTAACGAAAAACTGTTTTTT,TRBJ1-4,-,-,TRBV27
CATSRARTGPLNEQFF,TGTGCCACCAGCAGAGCGCGGACAGGTCCCCTCAATGAGCAGTTCTTC,TRBJ2-1,-,TRBD1,TRBV15
CASSQVGSMRDEQYF,TGCGCCAGCAGCCAAGTAGGGTCGATGAGGGACGAGCAGTACTTC,TRBJ2-7,-,-,TRBV4-1
CASSYAGTGDYEQYF,TGTGCCAGCAGTTACGCCGGGACAGGGGACTACGAGCAGTACTTC,TRBJ2-7,few,TRBD1,TRBV28
CASSQDTGSGAETQYF,TGTGCCAGCAGCCAAGATACCGGCAGCGGGGCGGAGACCCAGTACTTC,TRBJ2-5,-,TRBD2,TRBV4-2
CASSLAGVSYNEQFF,TGTGCCAGCAGCTTAGCGGGAGTCTCCTACAATGAGCAGTTCTTC,TRBJ2-1,-,-,TRBV11-2
CASTEISPSSYEQYF,TGTGCCAGCACCGAAATAAGCCCGAGCTCCTACGAGCAGTACTTC,TRBJ2-7,-,-,TRBV7-8
CASSQRTVNTGELFF,TGTGCCAGCTCACAGAGGACAGTTAACACCGGGGAGCTGTTTTTT,TRBJ2-2,few,-,TRBV18
CASSPRGGRAGRTEAFF,TGTGCCAGCAGCCCCCGAGGGGGACGCGCGGGTCGCACTGAAGCTTTCTTT,TRBJ1-1,-,-,TRBV9
CSVEKQETQYF,TGCAGTGTGGAGAAACAAGAGACCCAGTACTTC,TRBJ2-5,-,-,TRBV20-1
CASSLLGGSNEQFF,TGTGCCAGCAGCTTACTGGGGGGGAGCAATGAGCAGTTCTTC,TRBJ2-1,-,TRBD2,TRBV7-9
CASSLQTSGYNTGELFF,TGCGCCAGCAGCCTTCAGACTAGCGGATATAACACCGGGGAGCTGTTTTTT,TRBJ2-2,-,TRBD2,TRBV5-1
CASSLEVGVVEGYTF,TGTGCCAGCAGCTTGGAGGTAGGGGTTGTAGAAGGCTACACCTTC,TRBJ1-2,-,-,TRBV5-4
CASSELSGGRETQYF,TGTGCCAGCAGTGAACTGTCAGGGGGACGAGAGACCCAGTACTTC,TRBJ2-5,-,TRBD1,TRBV6-1
CASSLAIEETQYF,TGCGCCAGCAGCTTGGCCATAGAAGAGACCCAGTACTTC,TRBJ2-5,-,-,TRBV5-1
CASSHDRGPDTQYF,TGTGCCAGCAGCCATGACAGGGGGCCAGATACGCAGTATTTT,TRBJ2-3,-,TRBD1,TRBV14
CASSLAGKGRGKFF,TGTGCCAGCAGCTTAGCGGGGAAGGGCCGGGGGAAGTTCTTC,TRBJ2-1,-,-,TRBV7-9
CASTRGGQGIYNEQFF,TGTGCCAGCACCCGTGGGGGACAGGGCATATACAATGAGCAGTTCTTC,TRBJ2-1,-,TRBD1,TRBV7-2
CASSLGWGDYEQYF,TGTGCCAGCAGCTTGGGTTGGGGAGACTACGAGCAGTACTTC,TRBJ2-7,-,-,TRBV5-4
CASSQGYETGARGAKNIQYF,TGCGCCAGCAGCCAAGGGTATGAGACAGGGGCCCGGGGTGCCAAAAACATTCAGTACTTC,TRBJ2-4,-,TRBD1,TRBV4-3
CASSPPLGGAGDEQFF,TGTGCCAGCAGCCCCCCTCTCGGTGGTGCGGGCGATGAGCAGTTCTTC,TRBJ2-1,few,-,TRBV4-2
CASSFLPGTGNSDTQYF,TGTGCCAGCAGCTTCCTCCCCGGGACAGGTAACTCAGATACGCAGTATTTT,TRBJ2-3,-,TRBD1,TRBV7-9